A selection of T cell receptor beta chains follows, all from one sample in a study of beta chain features in type 1 diabetes. Sequencing was performed with immunoSEQ multiplex PCR; in TCRdb, only in-frame clones are kept and a portion is missing. The repertoire includes roughly 180,000 clones, 10% to 15% of them detected once, and 0.62% sits in the top ten. Material: central memory CD4+ T cells from blood. The source of these receptors is a woman under 30 in good health. The CDR3 runs from the conserved cysteine through the conserved F or W. The D gene is left open where the match is weak. Size tells how often a clone was seen (once, few, many) or the class of an expanded clone, and some rows leave it out.

D gene	J gene	V gene	clone size	CDR3 protein	CDR3 DNA
-	TRBJ1-5	TRBV2	few	CASLGEVSQPQHF	TGTGCCAGCCTAGGGGAAGTGAGTCAGCCCCAGCATTTT
TRBD1	TRBJ1-5	TRBV7-9	few	CASSFGTGVDQPQHF	TGTGCCAGCAGCTTCGGGACAGGGGTCGATCAGCCCCAGCATTTT
-	TRBJ1-1	TRBV30	few	CAWSRTEAFF	TGTGCCTGGAGCAGAACTGAAGCTTTCTTT
TRBD1	TRBJ1-2	TRBV28	few	CASNGAGGSILYGYTF	TGTGCCAGCAACGGGGCAGGGGGCTCCATTCTGTATGGCTACACCTTC
-	TRBJ2-1	TRBV4-3	-	CASSRQVSYNEQFF	TGCGCCAGCTCCCGACAGGTCTCCTACAATGAGCAGTTCTTC
TRBD2	TRBJ2-5	TRBV7-8	few	CASTRGLAGGRETQYF	TGTGCCAGCACCCGAGGACTAGCGGGAGGGCGAGAGACCCAGTACTTC
-	TRBJ1-1	TRBV19	-	CASRLQGNTEAFF	TGTGCCAGTAGGTTACAGGGGAACACTGAAGCTTTCTTT
-	TRBJ1-5	TRBV30	few	CAWSREGHQPQHF	TGTGCCTGGAGTCGGGAGGGGCATCAGCCCCAGCATTTT
TRBD1	TRBJ2-1	TRBV6-5	few	CASRQGDRVYEQFF	TGTGCCAGCAGACAGGGGGACAGGGTATATGAGCAGTTCTTC
-	TRBJ2-3	TRBV30	-	CAWGPGHSTDTQYF	TGTGCCTGGGGACCGGGACATAGCACAGATACGCAGTATTTT
-	TRBJ2-7	TRBV7-2	many	CASSLDGQFYEQYF	TGTGCCAGCAGCTTAGATGGACAGTTCTACGAGCAGTACTTC
-	TRBJ2-3	TRBV30	-	CAWSPGEDTQYF	TGTGCCTGGAGTCCCGGGGAGGATACGCAGTATTTT
TRBD2	TRBJ2-1	TRBV19	-	CASSPGLAYEQFF	TGTGCCAGTAGTCCCGGACTAGCCTATGAGCAGTTCTTC
TRBD2	TRBJ2-7	TRBV9	-	CASSGLAGGAEQYF	TGTGCCAGCAGCGGACTAGCGGGAGGGGCCGAGCAGTACTTC
-	TRBJ1-1	TRBV19	-	CASSMARGSTEAFF	TGTGCCAGTAGTATGGCCAGGGGTAGCACTGAAGCTTTCTTT
-	TRBJ2-6	TRBV6-6	few	CASSPTDSSGANVLTF	TGTGCCAGCAGTCCTACGGACAGCTCTGGGGCCAACGTCCTGACTTTC
TRBD2	TRBJ2-5	TRBV6-1	-	CASSEGGGQETQYF	TGTGCCAGCAGTGAAGGGGGGGGGCAAGAGACCCAGTACTTC
-	TRBJ2-1	TRBV27	-	CASSLSVGSGYNEQFF	TGTGCCAGCAGTTTATCGGTCGGGAGCGGTTACAATGAGCAGTTCTTC
-	TRBJ2-3	TRBV7-2	few	CASSLGGRTDTQYF	TGTGCCAGCAGCTTAGGCGGTCGCACAGATACGCAGTATTTT
TRBD1	TRBJ2-7	TRBV7-3	-	CASSSSTGVGEQYF	TGTGCCAGCAGCTCATCGACAGGGGTAGGCGAGCAGTACTTC
-	TRBJ2-7	TRBV29-1	-	CSVVHSSAYEQYF	TGCAGCGTTGTTCACAGTTCGGCCTACGAGCAGTACTTC
TRBD2	TRBJ2-7	TRBV5-1	few	CASSAGLAAYEQYF	TGCGCCAGCAGCGCCGGACTAGCAGCTTACGAGCAGTACTTC
-	TRBJ2-1	TRBV5-1	-	CASSSSGTPPYNEQFF	TGCGCCAGCAGCTCGTCCGGGACTCCGCCCTACAATGAGCAGTTCTTC
-	TRBJ2-1	TRBV2	-	CASSEYRRPVF	TGTGCCAGCAGTGAGTATCGGCGGCCCGTCTTC
-	TRBJ2-1	TRBV2	-	CASKEASSYNEQFF	TGTGCCAGCAAGGAGGCAAGCTCCTACAATGAGCAGTTCTTC
-	TRBJ2-3	TRBV5-1	few	CASSSSGKDTDTQYF	TGCGCCAGCAGCTCCTCAGGGAAAGACACAGATACGCAGTATTTT
-	TRBJ2-7	TRBV6-5	-	CASSYPRQTYEQYF	TGTGCCAGCAGTTACCCCCGACAGACTTACGAGCAGTACTTC
TRBD2	TRBJ2-6	TRBV29-1	few	CSVIGAGGAGANVLTF	TGCAGCGTTATTGGGGCTGGGGGGGCTGGGGCCAACGTCCTGACTTTC
TRBD2	TRBJ2-1	TRBV25-1	many	CASSEGGLVYEQFF	TGTGCCAGCAGTGAGGGCGGACTAGTCTATGAGCAGTTCTTC
-	TRBJ2-2	TRBV15	few	CATSRARENTGELFF	TGTGCCACCAGCAGAGCCAGGGAGAACACCGGGGAGCTGTTTTTT
-	TRBJ2-2	TRBV15	-	CATSRTALNTGELFF	TGTGCCACCAGCAGGACAGCACTCAACACCGGGGAGCTGTTTTTT
TRBD2	TRBJ2-5	TRBV11-3	few	CASSLVAGGNTQYF	TGTGCCAGCAGCTTAGTGGCCGGGGGGAACACCCAGTACTTC
TRBD2	TRBJ2-1	TRBV6-4	-	CASTFSRGGSGTSSYNEQFF	TGTGCCAGCACCTTTTCGCGTGGCGGGAGTGGTACAAGCTCCTACAATGAGCAGTTCTTC
-	TRBJ1-2	TRBV30	-	CAWRLFSGYTF	TGTGCCTGGAGGTTGTTTAGCGGCTACACCTTC
-	TRBJ1-1	TRBV30	-	CAWRRQDVTEAFF	TGTGCCTGGAGAAGACAGGATGTAACTGAAGCTTTCTTT
-	TRBJ2-1	TRBV4-2	-	CASSYSGSSSYNEQFF	TGTGCCAGCAGCTACAGCGGGTCCAGCTCCTACAATGAGCAGTTCTTC
-	TRBJ2-1	TRBV7-6	-	CASSSPPRTHEQFF	TGTGCCAGCAGCTCCCCCCCTCGCACTCACGAGCAGTTCTTC
-	TRBJ2-3	TRBV6-5	-	CASSYGHVHTDTQYF	TGTGCCAGCAGTTACGGCCACGTCCACACAGATACGCAGTATTTT
-	TRBJ2-1	TRBV6-1	-	CASSAPQGGSYNEQFF	TGTGCCAGCAGTGCCCCACAGGGTGGCTCCTACAATGAGCAGTTCTTC
TRBD1	TRBJ1-1	TRBV28	few	CASSSRTGGAYKKAFF	TGTGCCAGCAGTTCACGGACAGGGGGCGCGTATAAAAAAGCTTTCTTT
TRBD1	TRBJ1-5	TRBV18	few	CASSWTGDSNQPQHF	TGTGCCAGCTCATGGACAGGGGATAGCAATCAGCCCCAGCATTTT
-	TRBJ1-1	TRBV27	-	CASSSPQRTANTEAFF	TGTGCCAGCAGTTCCCCTCAAAGGACAGCGAACACTGAAGCTTTCTTT
-	TRBJ2-7	TRBV7-2	few	CASSREAVTPSYEQYF	TGTGCCAGCAGCCGGGAAGCGGTAACTCCCTCCTACGAGCAGTACTTC
TRBD2	TRBJ2-1	TRBV27	few	CASRLPGLAGGQNNEQFF	TGTGCCAGCAGATTGCCGGGACTAGCGGGAGGGCAAAACAATGAGCAGTTCTTC